A selection of T cell receptor beta chains follows, all from one sample in a study of blood T cells in healthy people across ages. TCRdb reprocessed the 5' RACE reads via MiXCR and lists one record per CDR3 protein. The table shows some 640,000 distinct CDR3 sequences, with approximately 50% occurring only once. Material for sequencing was blood. The source of these receptors is a woman aged 60 to 75 in good health. CDR3s include the opening cysteine and the closing phenylalanine or tryptophan. A D gene is named only where the DNA matches it firmly. For some rows the clone size is stated as once, few or many, or as a class when expanded; others skip it.

V	D	size	J	DNA	CDR3
TRBV2	-	-	TRBJ2-3	TGTGCCAGCAGTGAACAGGGGCGCACAGATACGCAGTATTTT	CASSEQGRTDTQYF
TRBV30	-	-	TRBJ1-2	TGTGCCTGGAGTAACCGACAGGACTCTGGCTACACCTTC	CAWSNRQDSGYTF
TRBV20-1	TRBD2	-	TRBJ2-1	TGCAGTGCTAGAGATTTCAGCGGGGCCTACAATGAGCAGTTCTTC	CSARDFSGAYNEQFF
TRBV20-1	-	few	TRBJ2-1	TGCAGTGCGCCGGCAGCGGGTCCCAATGAGCAGTTCTTC	CSAPAAGPNEQFF
TRBV6-2/TRBV6-3	TRBD1	few	TRBJ2-7	TGTGCCAGCAGCCCCGGGACAGGGTTGCTAACCTACGAGCAGTACTTC	CASSPGTGLLTYEQYF
TRBV7-2	TRBD1	many	TRBJ1-6	TGTGCCAGCAGCTCCGGACAGGCGGGGCATTCACCCCTCCACTTT	CASSSGQAGHSPLHF
TRBV30	-	-	TRBJ1-2	TGTGCCTGGAGTGTATTAAGGGGTGATGGCTACACCTTC	CAWSVLRGDGYTF
TRBV30	-	-	TRBJ1-2	TGTGCCTGGACGTTGCCGGGATACGGCTACACCTTC	CAWTLPGYGYTF
TRBV10-3	TRBD2	few	TRBJ2-5	TGTGCCATCGGGACTAGCGGGAGGGCCGGAAGGCAAGAGACCCAGTACTTC	CAIGTSGRAGRQETQYF
TRBV6-1	TRBD1	-	TRBJ1-2	TGTGCCAGCAGTGTATGGACAGGGGACCGGTATGGCTACACCTTC	CASSVWTGDRYGYTF
TRBV3-1	-	-	TRBJ2-4	TGTGCCAGCAGCTTCGAAGAAAACATTCAGTACTTC	CASSFEENIQYF
TRBV4-3	-	-	TRBJ1-2	TGCGCCAGCAGCCGGCAGTCCGGGGGCGATGGCTACACCTTC	CASSRQSGGDGYTF
TRBV12-3/TRBV12-4	-	few	TRBJ1-1	TGTGCCAGCAGTTTTTCTTCAGGGCGCACTGAAGCTTTCTTT	CASSFSSGRTEAFF
TRBV7-8	-	few	TRBJ1-6	TGTGCCAGCAGCTTATATAATTCACCCCTCCACTTT	CASSLYNSPLHF
TRBV4-3	-	-	TRBJ2-7	TGCGCCAGCAGCCAAGAAGGGACCCACGAGCAGTACTTC	CASSQEGTHEQYF
TRBV7-2	-	-	TRBJ2-1	TGTGCCGGCAGGGGTTGGAATGAGCAGTTCTTC	CAGRGWNEQFF
TRBV7-2	-	once	TRBJ1-5	TGTGCCAGCAGCGACCGTTTTGAGCCCCAGCATTTT	CASSDRFEPQHF
TRBV5-1	-	-	TRBJ2-2	TGCGCCAGCAGCTTGGGGGCCGCTACCGGGGAGCTGTTTTTT	CASSLGAATGELFF
TRBV9	-	few	TRBJ1-1	TGTGCCAGCAGCGTAGGGCAGGCACAAGAAGCTTTCTTT	CASSVGQAQEAFF
TRBV5-1	-	many	TRBJ1-1	TGCGCCAGCAGCTCGCAAGCGGACCCGAACACTGAAGCTTTCTTT	CASSSQADPNTEAFF
TRBV20-1	-	-	TRBJ2-1	TGCAGTGCTAGATGGGAAGCCAATGAGCAGTTCTTC	CSARWEANEQFF
TRBV6-4	-	-	TRBJ1-4	TGTGCCAGCAGTGTCAGGGATGGTGAAAAACTGTTTTTT	CASSVRDGEKLFF
TRBV20-1	-	-	TRBJ2-7	TGCAGTGCTAGTACAGACTCCTACGAGCAGTACTTC	CSASTDSYEQYF
TRBV7-7	TRBD2	-	TRBJ2-1	TGTGCCAGCAGCCCTAGTCGGGAGGGGCATGAGCAGTTCTTC	CASSPSREGHEQFF
TRBV29-1	TRBD1	many	TRBJ2-5	TGCAGCGCGACAGGGGGCCAGGAGACCCAGTACTTC	CSATGGQETQYF
TRBV29-1	TRBD2	-	TRBJ2-7	TGCAGCGTCACCTCTAGCGGGAGTATGTACGAGCAGTACTTC	CSVTSSGSMYEQYF
TRBV12-3/TRBV12-4	-	-	TRBJ1-4	TGTGCCAGCAGTTTCTGGCAGGGGAATGAAAAACTGTTTTTT	CASSFWQGNEKLFF
TRBV6-1	-	-	TRBJ1-2	TGTGCCAGCAGTGATGGCCCGGCAGGGAACTATGGCTACACCTTC	CASSDGPAGNYGYTF
TRBV27	-	-	TRBJ1-6	TGTGCCAGCAGTTTATCTGGCAGGGCGCCGTCTTTCCATTCACCCCTCCACTTT	CASSLSGRAPSFHSPLHF